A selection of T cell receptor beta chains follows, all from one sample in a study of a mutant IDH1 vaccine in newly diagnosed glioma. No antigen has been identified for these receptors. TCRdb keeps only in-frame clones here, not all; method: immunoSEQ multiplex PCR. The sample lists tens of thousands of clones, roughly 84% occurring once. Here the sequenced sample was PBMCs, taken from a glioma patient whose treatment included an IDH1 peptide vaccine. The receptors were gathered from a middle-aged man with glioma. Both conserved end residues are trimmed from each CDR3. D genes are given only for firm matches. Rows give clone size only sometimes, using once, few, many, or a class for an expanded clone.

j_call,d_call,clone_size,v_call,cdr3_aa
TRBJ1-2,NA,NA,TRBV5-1,ASRLGLGYGYT
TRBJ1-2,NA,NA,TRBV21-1,ASSPGQGSSYGYT
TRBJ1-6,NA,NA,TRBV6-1,ASTPWQPYNSPLH
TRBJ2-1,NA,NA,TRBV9,ASSPTSPGFNEQF
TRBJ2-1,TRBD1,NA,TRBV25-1,ASNPRGKTYNEQF
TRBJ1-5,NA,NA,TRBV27,ASRGGGGSNQPQH
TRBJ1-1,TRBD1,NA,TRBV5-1,ASSRALAGGEAF
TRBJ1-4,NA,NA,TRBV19,ASKDRTATNEKLF
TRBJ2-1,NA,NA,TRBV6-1,ASSDQGWMWF
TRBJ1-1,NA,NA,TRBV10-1,AIGVSRAF
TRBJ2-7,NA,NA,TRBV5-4,ASSLAWGSSYEQY
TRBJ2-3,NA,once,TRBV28,ASFDRRTQY
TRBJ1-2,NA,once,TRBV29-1,SVVRGGSSYGYT
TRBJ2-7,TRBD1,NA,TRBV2,AMTGGKNEQY
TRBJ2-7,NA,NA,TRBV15,ATSPLQLPSYEQY
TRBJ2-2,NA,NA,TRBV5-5,ASSFSTNTGELF
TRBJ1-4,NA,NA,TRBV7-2,ASKNTPTTNEKLF
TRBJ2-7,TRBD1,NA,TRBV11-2,ASSLDGSGTGTYEQY
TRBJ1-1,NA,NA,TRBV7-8,ASSLGSQGGGTEAF
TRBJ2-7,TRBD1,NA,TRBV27,ASSWTGGFYEQY
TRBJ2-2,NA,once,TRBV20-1,SGKQVGELF
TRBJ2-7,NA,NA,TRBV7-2,ASSLTGGAYEQY
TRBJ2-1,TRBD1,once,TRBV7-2,ASSPGTGNHNEQF
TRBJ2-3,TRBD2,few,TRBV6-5,ASTDSGVADTQY
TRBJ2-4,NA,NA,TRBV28,ASSPWGLAKNIQY
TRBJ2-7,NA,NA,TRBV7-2,ASSPPSGRYTGEQY
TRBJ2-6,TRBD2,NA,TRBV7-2,ASSSPREAAPSGANVLT
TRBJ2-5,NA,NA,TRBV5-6,ASSFMETQY
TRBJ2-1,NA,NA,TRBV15,ATSRVPSNEQF
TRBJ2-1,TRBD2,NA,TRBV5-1,ASSSRLAGSSYNEQF
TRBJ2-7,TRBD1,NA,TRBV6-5,ASSYFSGQGVYEQY
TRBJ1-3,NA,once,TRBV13,ASSLRAGGNTIY
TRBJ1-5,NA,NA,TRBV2,ASSETRGGNRNQPQH